The next 10 T cell receptor beta chains were all read from a single sample in a study of blood T cells in healthy people across ages (dated by TCRdb to between 2015 and 2016). The library came from 5' RACE. Sequenced using an Illumina HiSeq 2500. The second PCR ran for about 6 to 12 cycles and used a J-beta primer mix along with a sample-barcoded 5' primer. Clones were called with MiXCR by TCRdb after fastp trimmed the public reads at Q25, and only in-frame beta chains were retained. Here each entry gathers all rows of one CDR3 protein and keeps the most common genes and DNA. The sample yields hundreds of thousands of distinct CDR3 sequences; roughly 60% were counted once. The top ten constitute approximately 21% of the sample. The sample comprised blood. The receptors originated from a young man in good health.

The genes are TRBV29-1 and TRBJ2-7; D is ambiguous. Trimming pared 6 bases from V and 3 bases from J, leaving 18 bases between. The germline CDR1 and CDR2 sequences are SQVTM and ANQGSEA. The CDR3 runs to 14 residues. This chain's CDR3 is CSVAGGDTFYEQYF. As DNA, the CDR3 is TGCAGCGTGGCAGGTGGGGATACTTTCTACGAGCAGTACTTC.

The chain joins TRBV15 to TRBJ2-5; 9 bases line up with TRBD2. Losses at the gene ends were 3 bases for V and 4 bases for J; bases not matched to a gene: 9. The CDR3 runs to 16 residues. The germline CDR1 and CDR2 sequences are LNHNV and YYDKDF (reference sequence). The CDR3 protein is CATSRASSGGRETQYF. CDR3 in DNA: TGTGCCACCAGCAGGGCGAGTAGCGGGGGCAGAGAGACCCAGTACTTC. Drawing the rest from reference TRBV15 and TRBJ2-5, the complete variable domain is DAMVIQNPRYQVTQFGKPVTLSCSQTLNHNVMYWYQQKSSQAPKLLFHYYDKDFNNEADTPDNFQSRRPNTSFCFLDIRSPGLGDTAMYLCATSRASSGGRETQYFGPGTRLLVL.

The V call is TRBV28, the J call TRBJ1-5, with D possibly being TRBD1 (5 bases). From germline, CDR1 is MDHEN and CDR2 SYDVKM. Trimming removed 4 bases at V and 0 bases at J, with 10 bases between. This CDR3 contains 15 residues. Here the CDR3 reads CASSSPGDSNQPQHF. CDR3 sequence (DNA): TGTGCCAGCAGTTCCCCGGGGGATAGCAATCAGCCCCAGCATTTT.

With respect to this clonotype: The junction shows a germline mismatch at one end, possibly a read error. In DNA form, the CDR3 reads TGTGCCAGCAGTGTTCCGGGACTAGCGCCTGACAATGAACAGTTCTTC. It encodes CASSVPGLAPDNEQFF. The chain is built from TRBV28 and TRBJ2-1; 10 bases match TRBD2. This CDR3 is built from 16 residues. Germline lookup yields CDR1 MDHEN and CDR2 SYDVKM.

The chain couples TRBV15 to TRBJ2-7; TRBD1 aligns across 7 bases. With V trimmed by 1 base and J by 4 bases, 13 bases remained unmatched. Germline lookup yields CDR1 LNHNV and CDR2 YYDKDF (reference sequence). The CDR3 has 17 residues. The CDR3 reads CATSRVPPWDRLYEQYF. In nucleotides, the CDR3 is TGTGCCACCAGCAGAGTTCCCCCTTGGGACAGACTATACGAGCAGTACTTC.

In this sample, this clonotype turned up a few times. This chain links TRBV10-3 with TRBJ2-7; D possibly corresponds to TRBD2 (6 bases). Trimming took off 1 base at V and 7 bases at J, with 17 bases between the two ends. The CDR3 runs to 15 residues. Per germline, CDR1 ENHRY and CDR2 SYGVKD. The CDR3 sequence: CAISEFGRGTGEQYF. The DNA for the CDR3 is TGTGCCATCAGTGAGTTTGGGCGGGGAACAGGAGAGCAGTACTTC.

The chain carries TRBV6-2 or TRBV6-3 and TRBJ1-1; TRBD1 is a possible D gene (5 bases). V was pared by 2 bases and J by 7 bases, with 14 bases between. This CDR3 is 14 amino acids long. In germline, CDR1 is MNHEY, CDR2 SVGEGT. The CDR3 reads CASSYRRRDGEAFF. CDR3 bases: TGTGCCAGCAGTTACCGCCGGCGGGACGGTGAAGCTTTCTTT.

This clonotype was counted a few times. The V and J genes are TRBV20-1 and TRBJ2-1; unclear D gene. Germline lookup yields CDR1 DFQATT and CDR2 SNEGSKA (reference sequence). V was clipped by 6 bases and J by 6 bases, with 15 bases between them. This CDR3 comprises 13 residues. CDR3 sequence reads: CSAPPDGRNEQFF. CDR3 in DNA: TGCAGTGCCCCTCCCGACGGCCGCAATGAGCAGTTCTTC.

This rearrangement joins TRBV20-1 to TRBJ2-1; 7 nucleotides line up with TRBD2. CDR3 length equals 14 residues. V lost 3 bases, J lost 4 bases, and 6 bases stayed unmatched. Germline V CDR1 and CDR2: DFQATT, SNEGSKA (reference sequence). CDR3 coding DNA: TGCAGTGCTAGTAAGGGACTACCTTACAATGAGCAGTTCTTC. Residues: CSASKGLPYNEQFF.

The rearrangement uses TRBV5-1 and TRBJ2-7; 7 bases line up with TRBD1. Germline-derived CDR1 and CDR2 are SGHRS and YFSETQ. V lost 4 bases, J lost 5 bases, and 12 bases stayed unmatched. The CDR3 contains 15 residues. CDR3: CASSRLVDRVNEQYF. The CDR3 bases are TGCGCCAGCAGCCGCTTGGTCGACAGGGTCAACGAGCAGTACTTC.